The 7 T cell receptor beta chains given below trace back to one sample, sequenced in a study of blood T cell repertoires in COVID-19. Repertoires were generated with immunoSEQ multiplex PCR, while TCRdb's copy carries only in-frame clones and drops some. The sample lists about 97,000 clones; 85% to 95% were seen once. Sequenced: peripheral blood. The source of these receptors is a man aged 45-65 years with active COVID-19.

The gene calls are TRBV7-2 and TRBJ1-5, with D uncertain. Germline assignment: CDR1 SGHTA and CDR2 FQGNSA. This CDR3 spans 13 amino acids. The ends were cut back, 5 bases at V and 5 bases at J, with 10 bases in the middle. The DNA for the CDR3 is TGTGCCAGCAGCCCTACTAGGGATCAGCCCCAGCATTTT. Translating gives CASSPTRDQPQHF.

This clone was counted once. The rearrangement uses TRBV6-2 or TRBV6-3 and TRBJ2-5; 8 nucleotides agree with TRBD2. The V gene end was trimmed by 5 bases and the J gene end by 5 bases; junction bases not matched to a gene: 16. This CDR3 comprises 17 residues. Germline V gene data show CDR1 as MNHEY and CDR2 as SVGEGT. The chain's CDR3 is CASSRGGSGALWETQYF. In DNA form, the CDR3 reads TGTGCCAGCAGTCGCGGGGGTAGCGGGGCGTTGTGGGAGACCCAGTACTTC.

This chain links TRBV5-1 with TRBJ2-2; possibly TRBD2 for D (6 bases). Trimming left V 4 bases short and J 7 bases short, with 11 bases between. Germline lookup yields CDR1 SGHRS and CDR2 YFSETQ. The CDR3 sequence is 13 residues long. The CDR3 region is CASSTEGNGELFF. The DNA of the CDR3 is TGCGCCAGCAGCACGGAGGGGAACGGGGAGCTGTTTTTT.

The genes are TRBV6-1 and TRBJ1-2; D gene uncertain. Germline loops: CDR1 MNHNS, CDR2 SASEGT. The germline V and J ends were trimmed by 1 base and 5 bases, with 8 bases remaining between them. The CDR3 runs to 13 residues. The chain's CDR3 is CASSEGADYGYTF. The CDR3, as DNA: TGTGCCAGCAGTGAAGGGGCTGATTATGGCTACACCTTC.

The gene calls are TRBV11-2 and TRBJ2-1; TRBD2 is a possible D gene (5 bases). V was cut by 5 bases and J by 9 bases, with 11 bases left in between. The CDR3 spans 12 residues. In germline, CDR1 is SGHAT, CDR2 FQNNGV. This CDR3 is CASSEGTIEQFF. The CDR3, as DNA: TGTGCCAGCAGCGAGGGCACGATTGAGCAGTTCTTC.

This clone was seen only a few times. CDR3 sequence reads: CASSPRNRGRGTEAFF. Written as DNA, the CDR3 is TGTGCCAGCAGTCCACGAAACAGGGGGCGAGGCACTGAAGCTTTCTTT. This rearrangement joins TRBV2 to TRBJ1-1; 9 bases agree with TRBD1. The CDR3 is 16 amino acids. Germline trimming cut 5 bases from V and 4 bases from J; bases unmatched to any gene: 11. CDR1 and CDR2 (germline): SNHLY, FYNNEI.

The rearrangement links TRBV20-1 to TRBJ2-4; TRBD2 agrees at 9 bases. The J segment lost 1 base and the V segment lost 3 bases, leaving 16 bases of the junction unmatched. The germline CDR1 and CDR2 sequences are DFQATT and SNEGSKA (reference sequence). The CDR3 spans 19 residues. As DNA, the CDR3 is TGCAGTGCTAGTGGTGAGATTGGCGGGAGGGCCCTGGCCAAAAACATTCAGTACTTC. This encodes CSASGEIGGRALAKNIQYF.